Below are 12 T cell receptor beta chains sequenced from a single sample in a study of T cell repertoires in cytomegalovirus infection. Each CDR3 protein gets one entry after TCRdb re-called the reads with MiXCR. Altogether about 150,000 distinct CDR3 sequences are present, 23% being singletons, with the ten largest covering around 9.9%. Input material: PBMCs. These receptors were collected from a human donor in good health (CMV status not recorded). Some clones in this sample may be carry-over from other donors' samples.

For the CDR3, the DNA is TGTGCCACCTCACCCGGGACAGGGGGCGAATCCTATAATTCACCCCTCCACTTT. It encodes CATSPGTGGESYNSPLHF. V and J are TRBV5-5 and TRBJ1-6, with 12 nucleotides matching TRBD1. There are 18 residues in the CDR3. V lost 9 bases, J lost 1 base, and 11 bases stayed unmatched. Germline assignment: CDR1 SGHKS and CDR2 YYEKEE (reference sequence).

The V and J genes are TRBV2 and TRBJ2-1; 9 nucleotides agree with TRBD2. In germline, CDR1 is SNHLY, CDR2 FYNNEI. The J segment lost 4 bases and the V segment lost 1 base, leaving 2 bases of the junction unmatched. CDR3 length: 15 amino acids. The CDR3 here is CASSEGGGAYNEQFF. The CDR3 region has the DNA TGTGCCAGCAGTGAAGGCGGGGGGGCGTACAATGAGCAGTTCTTC.

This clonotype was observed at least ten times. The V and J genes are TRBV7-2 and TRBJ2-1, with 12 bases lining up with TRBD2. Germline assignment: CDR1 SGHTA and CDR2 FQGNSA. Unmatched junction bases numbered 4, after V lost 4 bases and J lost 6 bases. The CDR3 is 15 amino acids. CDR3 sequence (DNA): TGTGCCAGCAGCTCGGGACTAGCGGGCACCAATGAGCAGTTCTTC. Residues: CASSSGLAGTNEQFF. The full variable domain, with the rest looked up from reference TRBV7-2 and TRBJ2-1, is GAGVSQSPSNKVTEKGKDVELRCDPISGHTALYWYRQSLGQGLEFLIYFQGNSAPDKSGLPSDRFSAERTGGSVSTLTIQRTQQEDSAVYLCASSSGLAGTNEQFFGPGTRLTVL.

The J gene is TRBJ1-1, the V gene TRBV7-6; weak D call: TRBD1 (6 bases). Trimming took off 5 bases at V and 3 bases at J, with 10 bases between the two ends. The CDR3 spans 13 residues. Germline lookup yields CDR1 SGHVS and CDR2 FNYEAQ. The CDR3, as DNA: TGTGCCAGCAGCCAAGGGGGGCACACTGAAGCTTTCTTT. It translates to CASSQGGHTEAFF.

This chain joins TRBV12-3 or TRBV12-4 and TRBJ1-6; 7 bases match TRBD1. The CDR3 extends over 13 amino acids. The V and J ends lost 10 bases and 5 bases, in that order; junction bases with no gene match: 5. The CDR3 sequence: CATKGQNNSPLHF. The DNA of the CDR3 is TGTGCCACCAAGGGACAGAATAATTCACCCCTCCACTTT.

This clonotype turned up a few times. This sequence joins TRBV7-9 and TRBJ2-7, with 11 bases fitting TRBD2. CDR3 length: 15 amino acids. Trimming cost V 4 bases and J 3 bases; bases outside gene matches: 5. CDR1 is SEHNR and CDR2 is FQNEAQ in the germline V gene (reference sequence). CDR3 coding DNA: TGTGCCAGCAGCTCAGGACTAGCGGGTAACTACGAGCAGTACTTC. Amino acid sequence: CASSSGLAGNYEQYF.

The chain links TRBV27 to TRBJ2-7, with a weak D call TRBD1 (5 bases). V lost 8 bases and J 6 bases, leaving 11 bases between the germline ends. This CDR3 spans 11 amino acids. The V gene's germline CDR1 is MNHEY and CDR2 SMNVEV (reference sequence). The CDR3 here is CASRKGREQYF. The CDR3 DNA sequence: TGTGCCAGCCGGAAGGGGCGCGAGCAGTACTTC.

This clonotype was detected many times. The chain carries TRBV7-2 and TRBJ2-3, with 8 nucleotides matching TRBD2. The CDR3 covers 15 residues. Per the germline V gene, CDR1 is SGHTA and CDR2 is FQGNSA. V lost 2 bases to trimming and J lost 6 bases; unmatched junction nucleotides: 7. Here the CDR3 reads CASSLTSGVGDTQYF. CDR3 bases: TGTGCCAGCAGCTTAACTAGCGGAGTGGGGGATACGCAGTATTTT.

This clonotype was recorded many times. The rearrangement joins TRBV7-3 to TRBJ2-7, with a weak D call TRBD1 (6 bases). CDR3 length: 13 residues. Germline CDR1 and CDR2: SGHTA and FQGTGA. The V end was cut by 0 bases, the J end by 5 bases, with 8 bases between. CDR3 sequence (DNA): TGTGCCAGCAGCTTAACCCACAGGGACGAGCAGTACTTC. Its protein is CASSLTHRDEQYF.

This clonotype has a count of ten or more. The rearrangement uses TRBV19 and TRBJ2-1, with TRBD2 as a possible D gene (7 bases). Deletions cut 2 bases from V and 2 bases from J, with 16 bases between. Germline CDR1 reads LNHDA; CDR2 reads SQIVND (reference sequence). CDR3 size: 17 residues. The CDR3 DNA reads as TGTGCCAGTAGTATAAGCGGGGCAGGGGTTGCCTACAATGAGCAGTTCTTC. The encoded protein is CASSISGAGVAYNEQFF.

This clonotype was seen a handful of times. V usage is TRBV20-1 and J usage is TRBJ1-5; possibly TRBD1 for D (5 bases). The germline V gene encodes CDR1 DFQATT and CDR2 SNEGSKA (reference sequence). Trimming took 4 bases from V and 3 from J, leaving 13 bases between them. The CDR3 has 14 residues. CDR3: CSATQGEHNQPQHF. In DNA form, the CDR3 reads TGCAGTGCTACTCAAGGGGAACACAATCAGCCCCAGCATTTT.

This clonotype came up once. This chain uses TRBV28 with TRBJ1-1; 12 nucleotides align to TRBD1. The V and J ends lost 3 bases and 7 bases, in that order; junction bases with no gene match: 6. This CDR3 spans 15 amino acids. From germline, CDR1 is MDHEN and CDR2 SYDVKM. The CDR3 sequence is CASSFRDRGLGEAFF. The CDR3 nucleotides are TGTGCCAGCAGTTTCAGGGACAGGGGGCTAGGTGAAGCTTTCTTT.